This TCR beta chain was identified during a study of OX40 agonist ivuxolimab in advanced cancers. Background for the entire study: Ivuxolimab was a fully human IgG2 agonistic monoclonal antibody targeting the costimulatory receptor OX40 (CD134). Intravenous ivuxolimab was administered to patients every 2 weeks at six dose levels: 0.01, 0.1, 0.3, 1.5, 3 and 10 mg/kg. Peripheral TCRbeta sequencing was intended to test whether TCR sequence diversity was altered and clonal T-cell expansion was caused by ivuxolimab. The paper describes the monotherapy dose-escalation part (N ≈ 49 patients) of the phase I trial of ivuxolimab. In the dose-escalation cohort, roughly 80% of patients were male, and the mean age was roughly 60 years, with a range of roughly 20 to 79. Partial responses occurred in three dose-escalation patients, of whom one had hepatocellular carcinoma and two had cutaneous melanoma. Of the approximately 50 patients in dose escalation, 19 had hepatocellular carcinoma, about 15 had melanoma, 9 had renal cell carcinoma and 9 had head and neck cancer. Patients were allowed to have had prior anti-PD-1, anti-PD-L1 or anti-CTLA-4 therapy, and approximately 43% of the dose-escalation patients had previously received checkpoint inhibitors.

The trial excluded patients who had a history of autoimmune disease or were on systemic immunosuppression. Peripheral blood for TCR sequencing was collected from all dose cohorts at baseline, on cycle 4 day 1, and on cycle 7 day 1. Samples were obtained from an open-label, multicenter, first-in-human phase I dose-escalation trial of ivuxolimab. Adults with locally advanced or metastatic melanoma, renal cell carcinoma, hepatocellular carcinoma or head and neck squamous cell carcinoma were enrolled in the trial. Before TCR sequencing, CD4+ T cells and CD8+ T cells from peripheral blood were sorted into separate populations. Genomic DNA was isolated from the sorted cells so that the TCRbeta CDR3 region could be sequenced. The immunoSEQ Assay was used to sequence the TCRbeta CDR3 regions. What TCRdb holds here is the immuneACCESS table cut down to in-frame rearrangements. Part of the clones is not present; checked against another copy, under half of the missing clones reflect an unresolved V gene, and the others are unexplained. The sample table holds more than 60,000 clones, of which 90% to 95% were seen once. The ten largest clones add up to about 19% of the sample.

Results and caveats for the whole study, not just this receptor: At doses of 0.1 to 3.0 mg/kg, clonal expansion of both CD4+ and CD8+ T cells in blood was seen between baseline and week 6. After ivuxolimab, CD8+ T cells had more expanded clones than CD4+ T cells on average. In partial responders in the 0.1-3.0 mg/kg groups, normalized peripheral clonal expansion was found to be among the lowest, especially among CD8+ T cells. Low levels of normalized T-cell clonal expansion were also seen in some patients who did not respond. Which antigens the clonally expanded peripheral T cells were specific for was not determined.

On this clone: It lacks a known antigen. No base qualities exist here, and no much larger clone lies one base off it.

The TCR was taken from an adult with an advanced solid tumor such as melanoma, head and neck, liver or kidney cancer. The specimen comprised CD4+ or CD8+ T cells sorted from blood, sampled in a trial of the OX40 agonist ivuxolimab.

CDR3 sequence: CASSLDRTEAFF. The base sequence is TGTGCCAGCAGCTTAGACAGAACTGAAGCTTTCTTT. The rearrangement combines TRBV11-3 with TRBJ1-1; the D gene lacks a confident call. V loses 0 bases, J loses 5 bases, and the germline ends lie 4 bases apart. CDR1 and CDR2 (SGHNT, YENEEA) derive from the germline V gene. From cysteine to phenylalanine, the CDR3 is 12 amino acids long. Only the CDR3 portion is preserved as DNA: 36 bases, with reading frame beginning at the first base.